A selection of T cell receptor beta chains follows, all from one sample in a study of T cells after yellow fever vaccination. TCRdb passed the 5' RACE reads through MiXCR, listing each CDR3 protein once. The sample includes 500,000 to 650,000 distinct CDR3 sequences, 9% to 15% of them seen just once. Specimen: PBMCs, collected on the day of the yellow fever booster vaccination. Receptor source: a man aged 25-45 years who received the YFV17D yellow fever vaccine. CDR3s include the opening cysteine and the closing phenylalanine or tryptophan. D genes are given only for firm matches. Only part of the rows carry a size: once, few, many, or a class if the clone is expanded.

CDR3nt | CDR3aa | j_gene | abundance | d_gene | v_gene
TGCGCCAGCAGCTTGTCCGGCGGGGGCGTCACTGGGGCCAACGTCCTGACTTTC | CASSLSGGGVTGANVLTF | TRBJ2-6 | . | . | TRBV5-1
TGTGCCAGCAGTTACCCCCACCTACTCGCTATAAGCACCGGGGAGCTGTTTTTT | CASSYPHLLAISTGELFF | TRBJ2-2 | many | . | TRBV6-2/TRBV6-3
TGTGCCAGCCTCGGAGTTGCGAACACCGGGGAGCTGTTTTTT | CASLGVANTGELFF | TRBJ2-2 | . | . | TRBV7-2
TGTGCCAGCAGCCCCAGACAGGGGCGATACACTGAAGCTTTCTTT | CASSPRQGRYTEAFF | TRBJ1-1 | few | TRBD1 | TRBV13
TGTGCCAGTACCCCAGGGGCCACCTACAATGAGCAGTTCTTC | CASTPGATYNEQFF | TRBJ2-1 | . | . | TRBV19
TGTGCCAGCGGTCGGGGCGCGAATCGCACAGATACGCAGTATTTT | CASGRGANRTDTQYF | TRBJ2-3 | . | . | TRBV14
TGTGCCAGCAGCTTATCGTCTGGGGGGGCGGCAGATACGCAGTATTTT | CASSLSSGGAADTQYF | TRBJ2-3 | few | . | TRBV7-2
TGCAGCGGTGACGGGGTAGAGACCCAGTACTTC | CSGDGVETQYF | TRBJ2-5 | few | . | TRBV29-1
TGCGCCAGCAGCAAGACAGGGGAGGCGTACAATGAGCAGTTCTTC | CASSKTGEAYNEQFF | TRBJ2-1 | many | TRBD1 | TRBV5-1
TGTGCCAGCGGACCGACGCGGGAGGGCGAGCAGTACTTC | CASGPTREGEQYF | TRBJ2-7 | . | TRBD2 | TRBV28
TGTGCCAGCAGCCCTACAGGGCGAACTAATGAAAAACTGTTTTTT | CASSPTGRTNEKLFF | TRBJ1-4 | . | . | TRBV6-1
TGTGCCAGCAGCCTGGTACTAGCGACCAACACAGATACGCAGTATTTT | CASSLVLATNTDTQYF | TRBJ2-3 | few | TRBD2 | TRBV5-4
TGTGCCAGCAGTTACTCAGGTTTACGAAATGAGCAGTTCTTC | CASSYSGLRNEQFF | TRBJ2-1 | . | . | TRBV6-5
TGCAGCGTTGTCGGGAGAGGGGCCGGTGGGGCCAACGTCCTGACTTTC | CSVVGRGAGGANVLTF | TRBJ2-6 | many | . | TRBV29-1
TGTGCCAGCAGCCCAACCACTGAGCCGAAAGAGACCCAGTACTTC | CASSPTTEPKETQYF | TRBJ2-5 | . | . | TRBV5-4
TGCGCCAGCAGCTTCGGGACTAGCGTCACAGATACGCAGTATTTT | CASSFGTSVTDTQYF | TRBJ2-3 | few | TRBD2 | TRBV5-1
TGCGCCAGCAGCCCGGGACAGGGAACGAGCTACAATGAGCAGTTCTTC | CASSPGQGTSYNEQFF | TRBJ2-1 | . | TRBD1 | TRBV5-1
TGCGCCAGCAGCTTGGGTGGGACTAGCGGAGGCGGGGAGACCCAGTACTTC | CASSLGGTSGGGETQYF | TRBJ2-5 | . | TRBD2 | TRBV5-1
TGTGCCAGCAGTGACGGACCCCATTGGGATGAGCAGTTCTTC | CASSDGPHWDEQFF | TRBJ2-1 | . | . | TRBV28
TGTGCCAGCAGTTTATTTTCTAGCGGGAGCTACGAGCAGTACTTC | CASSLFSSGSYEQYF | TRBJ2-7 | . | TRBD2 | TRBV28
TGTGCCAGCTCGCCCCGTGAGGGTAGGCAGTACTTC | CASSPREGRQYF | TRBJ2-7 | . | . | TRBV18
TGTGCCAGCAGCACGGACAGGGAAGCAGATACGCAGTATTTT | CASSTDREADTQYF | TRBJ2-3 | many | TRBD1 | TRBV7-9
TGCGCCAGCAGTCCCGCCACCGCTACCAGGGAGCACGAGCAGTACTTC | CASSPATATREHEQYF | TRBJ2-7 | few | . | TRBV23-1
TGTGCTAGTGGCTTGTGGACGGGCACCGGGGAGCTGTTTTTT | CASGLWTGTGELFF | TRBJ2-2 | . | . | TRBV12-5
TGTGCCAGCAGTCCCGCGGGGGCTAGCGGGAGACACGAGCAGTACTTC | CASSPAGASGRHEQYF | TRBJ2-7 | few | TRBD2 | TRBV5-4
TGTGCCTGGACACCGGGAGGGGTAGCTTTCTTT | CAWTPGGVAFF | TRBJ1-1 | few | . | TRBV30
TGTGCCAGCAGTTACGGCACTTACTACGAGCAGTACTTC | CASSYGTYYEQYF | TRBJ2-7 | few | . | TRBV6-5
TGTGCCAGCAGCTTTGACCAGAAGCAGTACTTC | CASSFDQKQYF | TRBJ2-7 | many | . | TRBV7-2
TGTGCCAGCAGCCTTCCCATGAACACTGAAGCTTTCTTT | CASSLPMNTEAFF | TRBJ1-1 | . | . | TRBV3-1
TGTGCCAGCAGCCCCGCGGCAGGGGGCGCGGATACGCAGTATTTT | CASSPAAGGADTQYF | TRBJ2-3 | . | TRBD1 | TRBV6-1
TGCGCCAGCAGTGAGGTAGCGGGAGATGTGACAGATACGCAGTATTTT | CASSEVAGDVTDTQYF | TRBJ2-3 | few | TRBD2 | TRBV10-2
TGCAGCGTTGAGGGACAGGGGGCAGTTGGGGCCAACGTCCTGACTTTC | CSVEGQGAVGANVLTF | TRBJ2-6 | many | TRBD1 | TRBV29-1
TGCAGTGCTAGAAGGTTAGGAGCGGGCGCAGATACGCAGTATTTT | CSARRLGAGADTQYF | TRBJ2-3 | . | . | TRBV20-1
TGTGCCAGCAGGATAGGCGGCGAGCAGTACTTC | CASRIGGEQYF | TRBJ2-7 | . | . | TRBV6-6
TGCGCCAGCAGCGCGTCAAACAGACTCCTCTATGGCTACACCTTC | CASSASNRLLYGYTF | TRBJ1-2 | many | . | TRBV5-1
TGTGCCAGCAGCCCTGCTCCCCGAAGCTCTGGAAACACCATATATTTT | CASSPAPRSSGNTIYF | TRBJ1-3 | few | . | TRBV9
TGTGCCAGCAGTTACGGGGGGGCTTCGTTCGCTGAAGCTTTCTTT | CASSYGGASFAEAFF | TRBJ1-1 | . | . | TRBV6-5
TGTGCCAGCAGCCTGACTAGCGGAGGGCGCACAGATACGCAGTATTTT | CASSLTSGGRTDTQYF | TRBJ2-3 | . | TRBD2 | TRBV3-1
TGTGCCAGCAGCAAATCGAGACAGGGGTTCTATTACGAGCAGTACTTC | CASSKSRQGFYYEQYF | TRBJ2-7 | . | TRBD1 | TRBV11-2
TGTGCCAGCAGCCCCCCCTTCCGGGCTAAATTGGCAGAGACCCAGTACTTC | CASSPPFRAKLAETQYF | TRBJ2-5 | few | . | TRBV7-9
TGCGCCAGCAGCACAGGACCCTTATACACCGGGGAGCTGTTTTTT | CASSTGPLYTGELFF | TRBJ2-2 | few | . | TRBV4-1
TGTGCCAGCAGCTCTACCGGGACGAACTACGAGCAGTACTTC | CASSSTGTNYEQYF | TRBJ2-7 | few | . | TRBV5-5
TGCGCCAGCAGCTTGGCTTTCGGTTGGGGCTACGAGCAGTACTTC | CASSLAFGWGYEQYF | TRBJ2-7 | . | . | TRBV5-1
TGCAGTGCTAGGCCTGGATCGGAGCAGTACTTC | CSARPGSEQYF | TRBJ2-7 | few | . | TRBV20-1
TGTGCCAGCAGTGCCCTACGGACGGGTGGAGATACGCAGTATTTT | CASSALRTGGDTQYF | TRBJ2-3 | . | . | TRBV25-1
TGTGCCAGCAGCCCCCGACGGCGGGAGAACACCTACGAGCAGTACTTC | CASSPRRRENTYEQYF | TRBJ2-7 | . | TRBD2 | TRBV7-6
TGCAGCGTCACTAGCGGGAAGAGGCACGAGCAGTACTTC | CSVTSGKRHEQYF | TRBJ2-7 | few | TRBD2 | TRBV29-1
TGTGCCAGCCCGAGGGGTTGGGGGGACGAGCAGTACTTC | CASPRGWGDEQYF | TRBJ2-7 | few | . | TRBV28
TGCAGCGTTGCGCCGGGGCCCACGGAGGGAACAGATACGCAGTATTTT | CSVAPGPTEGTDTQYF | TRBJ2-3 | many | . | TRBV29-1
TGTGCCAGCAGCTTAGCGCTAGGGACCAAAAACATTCAGTACTTC | CASSLALGTKNIQYF | TRBJ2-4 | . | . | TRBV7-2